A selection of T cell receptor beta chains follows, all from one sample in a study of shared clonotypes between healthy human individuals. The protocol was immunoSEQ multiplex PCR, while the TCRdb copy is restricted to in-frame clones and leaves out a portion. The sample has 1 million to 1.3 million clones; around 78% are singletons. Sequenced input: memory CD4+ T cells from PBMCs. Receptor source: a man between 18 and 35 years old in good health. Some clones in this sample may be carry-over from other donors' samples. The conserved cysteine and the conserved F or W are not part of the CDR3 here. Each record gives: D gene, J gene, V gene, CDR3 protein. D genes are given only for firm matches.

-,TRBJ2-2,TRBV5-4,ASSLGGGQMNTGELF
-,TRBJ1-4,TRBV4-1,ASSQIGGGRQEKLF
-,TRBJ2-7,TRBV15,ATSRDRAVSYEQY
-,TRBJ2-1,TRBV5-1,ASSLEGRAYNEQF
TRBD2,TRBJ2-3,TRBV5-4,ASSSGLAENTQY
-,TRBJ2-7,TRBV18,ASSPNPPTTGLRAEQY
-,TRBJ1-2,TRBV10-3,AISAIIGNYGYT
-,TRBJ2-3,TRBV5-1,ASSLAGGTTDTQY
TRBD1,TRBJ2-3,TRBV14,ASSHTGQGGGTDTQY
TRBD1,TRBJ1-1,TRBV27,ASSFGEGAPTEAF
-,TRBJ2-2,TRBV7-8,ASSLELNTGELF
-,TRBJ2-7,TRBV2,ASSEQGDSSYEQY
TRBD1,TRBJ2-7,TRBV7-7,ASSPGQNYEQY
TRBD1,TRBJ1-2,TRBV19,ASSPGQGFYGYT
-,TRBJ1-4,TRBV5-1,ASRVSRQEITNEKLF